This T cell receptor beta chain was recorded in a study of shared clonotypes between healthy human individuals. Profiled with immunoSEQ multiplex PCR; TCRdb holds only in-frame clones, not every one. The data show approximately 2,000,000 clones, roughly 95% seen once. Naivety among CD8 cells was defined by CD45RO negativity and positive CCR7 selection, thereby excluding terminally differentiated effector memory CD45RA+ cells. The specimen was naive CD8+ T cells from PBMCs. The receptor comes from a man aged 18 to 29 in good health. Some clones in this sample may be carry-over from other donors' samples.

CDR3 nucleotides: TGTGCCATTTACGGCCGAGACGGGACTGAAGCTTTCTTT. It translates to CAIYGRDGTEAFF. The rearrangement uses TRBV15 and TRBJ1-1; D uncertain. V lost 10 bases to trimming and J lost 5 bases, with 17 bases between them. CDR1 and CDR2 from the germline V gene are LNHNV and YYDKDF (reference sequence). The CDR3 extends over 13 amino acids.